These 10 T cell receptor beta chains were sequenced from one sample in a study of spatial heterogeneity in lung cancer (dated by TCRdb to between 2018 and 2020). The time point label, as the study defines it: blood at routine non-recurrence follow-up after resection. Preparation of the library involved 5' RACE. Sequencer: NextSeq 500. In TCRdb, the public reads were trimmed at Q25 with fastp and aligned with MiXCR, with productive beta chains retained. Records with the same CDR3 protein are collapsed into one entry carrying the most frequent genes and DNA. The sample table lists some 30,000 distinct CDR3 sequences, almost 5.5% of them with a count of one. 24% of the sample is held by the ten biggest clonotypes. The source was PBMCs, collected at follow-up. The origin of the receptors is a female donor with early-stage non-small cell lung cancer.

This clonotype occurred many times. The chain couples TRBV7-8 to TRBJ1-1, with D tentatively TRBD1 (5 bases). The CDR3 is 14 residues long. Germline V lookup: CDR1 SGHVS, CDR2 FQNEAQ. V was cut by 7 bases and J by 6 bases, with 18 bases left in between. The CDR3: CASTQRGIRAEAFF. CDR3 nucleotides: TGTGCCAGCACCCAACGGGGCATTCGGGCTGAAGCTTTCTTT.

This clonotype has at least ten counts. The chain has TRBV5-4 and TRBJ2-7, with no clear D. Trimming left V 3 bases short and J 0 bases short, with 10 bases between. The CDR3 sequence is 14 residues long. From germline, CDR1 is SGHNT and CDR2 YYREEE (reference sequence). CDR3 protein: CASSSQRSSYEQYF. In nucleotides, the CDR3 is TGTGCCAGCAGCTCACAGCGCAGCTCCTACGAGCAGTACTTC.

A few counts support this clonotype. The V and J genes are TRBV7-2 and TRBJ2-5; a weak D match, TRBD1 (5 bases). In germline, CDR1 is SGHTA, CDR2 FQGNSA. The V gene lost 4 bases and the J gene lost 0 bases, with 15 bases spanning the gap. The CDR3 totals 16 residues. The CDR3 region has the DNA TGTGCCAGCAGCTCCCCCGCCCACAGGTACCAAGAGACCCAGTACTTC. Encoded protein: CASSSPAHRYQETQYF.

This clonotype counts as medium-sized. The chain carries TRBV28 and TRBJ2-1, with D tentatively TRBD1 (6 bases). With 10 bases removed from V and 5 bases from J, the gap between germline ends came to 21 bases. Germline V gene data show CDR1 as MDHEN and CDR2 as SYDVKM. The CDR3 is 15 residues long. The CDR3 protein is CATTTEDRLDNEQFF. In DNA, the CDR3 is TGTGCCACCACGACCGAGGACAGATTGGACAATGAGCAGTTCTTC.

This clonotype was seen many times. The V gene is TRBV18, the J gene TRBJ2-5, with TRBD1 matching 12 bases. From germline, CDR1 is KGHSH and CDR2 LQKENI. The CDR3 loop spans 17 amino acids. The junction had 8 bases not matched to a gene; V was cut back by 1 base and J by 5 bases. CDR3 nucleotides: TGTGCCAGCTCACCACTCCCGGGACAGGGGGCTGGGGAGACCCAGTACTTC. As protein: CASSPLPGQGAGETQYF. Full variable domain (outside the CDR3, taken from reference TRBV18 and TRBJ2-5): NAGVMQNPRHLVRRRGQEARLRCSPMKGHSHVYWYRQLPEEGLKFMVYLQKENIIDESGMPKERFSAEFPKEGPSILRIQQVVRGDSAAYFCASSPLPGQGAGETQYFGPGTRLLVL.

Many counts were recorded for this clonotype. This sequence joins TRBV7-2 and TRBJ2-7; 7 positions match TRBD1. CDR1 SGHTA and CDR2 FQGNSA come from the germline V gene. Germline trimming cut 5 bases from V and 3 bases from J; bases unmatched to any gene: 22. The CDR3 runs to 19 residues. CDR3 in amino acids: CASSLKNSIDRAWIYEQYF. The CDR3 DNA follows: TGTGCCAGCAGCCTCAAAAACTCCATAGACAGGGCGTGGATCTACGAGCAGTACTTC.

This clonotype was observed many times. This chain connects TRBV7-9 to TRBJ2-7; 8 bases agree with TRBD1. Germline CDR1 reads SEHNR; CDR2 reads FQNEAQ (reference sequence). The CDR3 covers 15 residues. V was clipped by 6 bases and J by 2 bases; unmatched bases: 9. The CDR3 DNA reads TGTGCCAGCAGTCCGTTGTCAGGGGGCCCCTACGAGCAGTACTTC. It yields the protein CASSPLSGGPYEQYF.

In its sample, this clonotype was seen many times. The V and J genes are TRBV10-3 and TRBJ2-7; the match to TRBD1 covers 7 bases. The CDR3 totals 14 residues. CDR1 is ENHRY, CDR2 SYGVKD, per germline. The ends lost 4 bases at V and 7 bases at J; junction bases unmatched: 10. The DNA of the CDR3 is TGTGCCATCAGTGGGTCAGGGGGACCTGAAGAGCAGTACTTC. This sequence encodes CAISGSGGPEEQYF.

This clonotype was recorded at least ten times. The chain links TRBV7-2 to TRBJ2-5; TRBD2 matches 7 bases. Trimming at V came to 2 bases and at J to 3 bases, leaving 3 bases not matched to a gene. The CDR3 sequence is 14 residues long. Germline CDR1 reads SGHTA; CDR2 reads FQGNSA. The CDR3 sequence: CASSLQGGEETQYF. CDR3 in DNA: TGTGCCAGCAGCTTACAGGGAGGGGAAGAGACCCAGTACTTC.

This clonotype was detected only a few times. The junction differs from germline at one of its ends, possibly a read error. This CDR3 is CASSLEIQRGGLDF. The CDR3, as DNA: TGTGCCAGCAGCTTAGAAATCCAGCGGGGGGGCCTCGACTTC. The chain joins TRBV7-2 to TRBJ2-5; 10 bases line up with TRBD2. The germline V gene has CDR1 SGHTA and CDR2 FQGNSA. This CDR3 region has 14 residues.